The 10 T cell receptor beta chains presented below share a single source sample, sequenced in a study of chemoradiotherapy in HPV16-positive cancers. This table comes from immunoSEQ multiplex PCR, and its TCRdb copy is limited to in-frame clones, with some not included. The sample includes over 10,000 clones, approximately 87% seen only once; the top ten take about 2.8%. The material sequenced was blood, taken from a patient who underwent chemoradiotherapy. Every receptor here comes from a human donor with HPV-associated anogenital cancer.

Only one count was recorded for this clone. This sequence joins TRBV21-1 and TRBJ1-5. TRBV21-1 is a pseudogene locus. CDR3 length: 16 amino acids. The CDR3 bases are TGTGCCAGCAGCCGGTGTCAGTTATATAGCAATCAGCCCCAGCATTTT. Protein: CASSRCQLYSNQPQHF.

The CDR3 reads CASTSGLPNTEAFF. The CDR3 nucleotides are TGTGCCAGCACCTCCGGACTGCCGAACACTGAAGCTTTCTTT. The V gene is TRBV25-1, the J gene TRBJ1-1; D gene unclear. Deletions cut 7 bases from V and 1 base from J, with 13 bases between. Per germline, CDR1 MGHDK and CDR2 SYGVNS. The CDR3 length is 14 residues.

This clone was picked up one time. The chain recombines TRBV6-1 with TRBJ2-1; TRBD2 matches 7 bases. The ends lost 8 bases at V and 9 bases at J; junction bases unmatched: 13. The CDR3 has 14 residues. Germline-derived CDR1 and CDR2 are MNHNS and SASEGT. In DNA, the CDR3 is TGTGCCAGCGGAGGCGGTGCGGGGAGGGGTGAGCAGTTCTTC. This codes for CASGGGAGRGEQFF.

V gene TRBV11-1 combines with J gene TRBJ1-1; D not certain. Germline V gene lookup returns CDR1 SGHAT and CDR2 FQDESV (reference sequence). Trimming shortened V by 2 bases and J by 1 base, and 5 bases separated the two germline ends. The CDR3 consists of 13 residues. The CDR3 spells CASSLTRNTEAFF. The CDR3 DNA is TGTGCCAGCAGCTTAACTAGGAACACTGAAGCTTTCTTT.

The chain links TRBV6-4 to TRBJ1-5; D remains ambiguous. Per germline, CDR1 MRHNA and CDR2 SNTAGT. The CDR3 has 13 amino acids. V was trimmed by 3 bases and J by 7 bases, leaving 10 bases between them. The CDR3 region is CASSEEYGQPQHF. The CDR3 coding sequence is TGTGCCAGCAGTGAGGAATATGGGCAGCCCCAGCATTTT.

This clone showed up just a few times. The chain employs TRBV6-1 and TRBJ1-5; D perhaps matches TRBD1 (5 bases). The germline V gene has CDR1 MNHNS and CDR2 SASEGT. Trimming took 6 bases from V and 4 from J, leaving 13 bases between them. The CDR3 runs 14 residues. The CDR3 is CASSATKGNQPQHF. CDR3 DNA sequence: TGTGCCAGCAGCGCTACCAAGGGGAATCAGCCCCAGCATTTT.

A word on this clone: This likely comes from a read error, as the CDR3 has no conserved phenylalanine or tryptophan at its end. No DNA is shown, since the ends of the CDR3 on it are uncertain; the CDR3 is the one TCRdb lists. CDR3: CASGWTTGMS. The V call is TRBV12-5, the J call TRBJ2-7; the tabulated D call, TRBD2, remains unverified against the DNA. The CDR3 length equals 10 residues, ends included. Germline V CDR1 and CDR2: LGHNT, FRNRAP.

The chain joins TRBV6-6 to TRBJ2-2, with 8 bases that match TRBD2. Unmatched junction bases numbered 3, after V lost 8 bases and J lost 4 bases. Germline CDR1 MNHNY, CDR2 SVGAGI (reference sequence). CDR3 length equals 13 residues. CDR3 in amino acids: CASGTSGTGELFF. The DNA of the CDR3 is TGTGCCAGCGGTACTAGCGGCACCGGGGAGCTGTTTTTT.

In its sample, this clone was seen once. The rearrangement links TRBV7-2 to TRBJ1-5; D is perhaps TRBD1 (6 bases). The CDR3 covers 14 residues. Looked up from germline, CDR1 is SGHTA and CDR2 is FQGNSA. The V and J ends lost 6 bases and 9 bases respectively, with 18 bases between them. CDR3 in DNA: TGTGCCAGCAGTTATGGGGGCGACGGGGGGCCCCAGCATTTT. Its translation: CASSYGGDGGPQHF.

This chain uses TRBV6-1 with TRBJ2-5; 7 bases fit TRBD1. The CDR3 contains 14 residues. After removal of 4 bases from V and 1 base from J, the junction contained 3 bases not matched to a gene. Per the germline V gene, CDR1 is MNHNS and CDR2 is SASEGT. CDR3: CASSGGDSQETQYF. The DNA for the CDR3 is TGTGCCAGCAGTGGTGGGGACAGCCAAGAGACCCAGTACTTC.